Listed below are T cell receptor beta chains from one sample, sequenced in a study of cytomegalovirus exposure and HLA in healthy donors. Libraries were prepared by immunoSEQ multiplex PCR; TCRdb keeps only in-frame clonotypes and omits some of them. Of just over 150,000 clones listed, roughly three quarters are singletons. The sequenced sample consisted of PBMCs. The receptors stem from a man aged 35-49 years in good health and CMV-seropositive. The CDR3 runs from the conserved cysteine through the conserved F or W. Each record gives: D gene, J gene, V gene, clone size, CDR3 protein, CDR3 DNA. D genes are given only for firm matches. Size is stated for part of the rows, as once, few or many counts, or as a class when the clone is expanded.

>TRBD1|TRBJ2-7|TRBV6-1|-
CASSEWGQGAYEQYF
TGTGCCAGCAGTGAATGGGGACAGGGGGCCTACGAGCAGTACTTC
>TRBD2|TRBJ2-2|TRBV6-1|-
CASSEGLAGSDTGELFF
TGTGCCAGCAGTGAAGGACTAGCGGGGAGCGACACCGGGGAGCTGTTTTTT
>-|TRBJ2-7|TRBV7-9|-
CASSSQGKNYEQYF
TGTGCCAGCTCCAGCCAGGGGAAGAACTACGAGCAGTACTTC
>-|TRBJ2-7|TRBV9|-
CASSSPTSYEQYF
TGTGCCAGCAGCTCTCCGACAAGCTACGAGCAGTACTTC
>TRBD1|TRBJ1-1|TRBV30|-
CAWYSDRANTEAFF
TGTGCCTGGTACTCCGACAGGGCGAACACTGAAGCTTTCTTT
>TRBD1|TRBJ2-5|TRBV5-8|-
CASILPGGFQETQYF
TGTGCCAGCATCCTACCAGGGGGCTTTCAAGAGACCCAGTACTTC
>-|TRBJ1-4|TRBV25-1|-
CASSPGHFATNEKLFF
TGTGCCAGCAGTCCCGGACACTTTGCAACTAATGAAAAACTGTTTTTT
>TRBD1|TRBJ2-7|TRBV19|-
CASRKTGDYEQYF
TGTGCCAGTAGGAAGACAGGGGACTACGAGCAGTACTTC
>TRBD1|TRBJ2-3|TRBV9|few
CASSPRGQGSTDTQYF
TGTGCCAGCAGCCCTCGAGGACAGGGTTCGACAGATACGCAGTATTTT
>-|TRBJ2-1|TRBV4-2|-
CASSQSGPGTYNEQFF
TGTGCCAGCAGCCAATCGGGCCCCGGGACCTACAATGAGCAGTTCTTC
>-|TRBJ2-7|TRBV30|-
CAWSARTAQTTYEQYF
TGTGCCTGGAGTGCCCGGACAGCGCAAACGACCTACGAGCAGTACTTC
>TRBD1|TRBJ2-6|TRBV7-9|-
CASSTYRGLGANVLTF
TGTGCCAGCAGCACCTACAGGGGGCTCGGGGCCAACGTCCTGACTTTC
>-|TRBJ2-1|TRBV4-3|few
CASSQELHNEQFF
TGCGCCAGCAGCCAAGAACTGCACAATGAGCAGTTCTTC
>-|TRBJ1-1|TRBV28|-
CASSFGVGEETFF
TGTGCCAGCAGTTTTGGAGTAGGGGAGGAAACTTTCTTT
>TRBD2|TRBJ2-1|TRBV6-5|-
CASTPGGGPGEQFF
TGTGCCAGCACTCCCGGGGGGGGGCCCGGTGAGCAGTTCTTC
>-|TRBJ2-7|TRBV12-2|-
CASRPSDRFAYEQYF
TGTGCAAGTCGCCCATCCGACAGGTTTGCCTACGAGCAGTACTTC
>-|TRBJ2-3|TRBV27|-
CASSYHDRGDTQYF
TGTGCCAGCAGTTATCATGACCGGGGAGATACGCAGTATTTT
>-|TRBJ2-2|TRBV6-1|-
CASSEVPVVAANTGELFF
TGTGCCAGCAGTGAAGTTCCTGTTGTAGCCGCGAACACCGGGGAGCTGTTTTTT
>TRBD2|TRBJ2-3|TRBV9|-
CASSPTSGGPDTQYF
TGTGCCAGCAGCCCGACTAGCGGGGGGCCAGATACGCAGTATTTT
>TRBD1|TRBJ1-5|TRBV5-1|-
CASSLDRGQPQHF
TGCGCCAGCAGCTTGGACAGGGGACAGCCCCAGCATTTT
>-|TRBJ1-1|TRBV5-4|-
CASSSEAYSNTEAFF
TGTGCCAGCAGCTCCGAGGCCTATTCGAACACTGAAGCTTTCTTT
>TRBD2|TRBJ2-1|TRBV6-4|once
CASSATSGGANEQFF
TGTGCCAGCAGCGCCACTAGCGGGGGGGCTAATGAGCAGTTCTTC
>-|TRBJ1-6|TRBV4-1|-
CASSPVSSYNSPLHF
TGCGCCAGCAGCCCTGTGAGCTCCTATAATTCACCCCTCCACTTT
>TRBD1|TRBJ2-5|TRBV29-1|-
CSVPRVGGGETQYF
TGCAGCGTTCCCCGGGTAGGGGGCGGGGAGACCCAGTACTTC
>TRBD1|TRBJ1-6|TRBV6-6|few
CASRPTGENSPLHF
TGTGCCAGCAGACCTACAGGGGAGAATTCACCCCTCCACTTT
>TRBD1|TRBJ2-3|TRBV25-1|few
CASSAPGQADTQYF
TGTGCCAGCAGTGCCCCCGGACAGGCAGATACGCAGTATTTT
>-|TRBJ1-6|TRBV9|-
CANSVEGGELSPLHF
TGTGCCAACAGCGTAGAAGGAGGCGAATTGTCACCCCTCCACTTT
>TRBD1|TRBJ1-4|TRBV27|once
CASTQRQGSEKLFF
TGTGCCAGCACCCAGAGACAGGGAAGCGAAAAACTGTTTTTT
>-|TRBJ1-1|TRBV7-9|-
CSSSSREGTEAFF
TGTTCCAGCAGCTCCAGGGAGGGCACTGAAGCTTTCTTT
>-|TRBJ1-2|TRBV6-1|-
CASPPWGGNMHGYTF
TGTGCCAGCCCCCCCTGGGGAGGGAACATGCATGGCTACACCTTC
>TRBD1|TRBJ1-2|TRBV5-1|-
CASTLEQGAPNYGYTF
TGCGCCAGCACCTTGGAACAGGGGGCGCCGAACTATGGCTACACCTTC
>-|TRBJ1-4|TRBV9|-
CASGDPTGGKLFF
TGTGCCAGCGGGGACCCGACAGGCGGAAAACTGTTTTTT
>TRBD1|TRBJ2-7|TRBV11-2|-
CASSVLRRTGSQEQYF
TGTGCCAGCAGCGTCCTTAGGAGGACAGGCTCCCAGGAGCAGTACTTC
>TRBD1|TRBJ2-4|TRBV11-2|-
CASSKRTGDIQYF
TGTGCCAGCAGCAAAAGGACAGGTGACATTCAGTACTTC
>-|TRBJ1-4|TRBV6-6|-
CATRGGTNEKLFF
TGTGCCACCCGGGGGGGTACTAATGAAAAACTGTTTTTT
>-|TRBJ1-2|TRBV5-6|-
CASSLDRTDGYTF
TGTGCCAGCAGCTTGGACAGAACAGATGGCTACACCTTC
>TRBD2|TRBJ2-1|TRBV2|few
CASFRTSGGNEQFF
TGTGCCAGCTTTCGGACTAGCGGGGGTAATGAGCAGTTCTTC
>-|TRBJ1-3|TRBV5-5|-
CASSLGQIRGNTIYF
TGTGCCAGCAGCCTCGGACAGATCCGTGGAAACACCATATATTTT
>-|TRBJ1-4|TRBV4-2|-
CASSQVAGAGEKLFF
TGTGCCAGCAGCCAAGTGGCGGGGGCAGGTGAAAAACTGTTTTTT
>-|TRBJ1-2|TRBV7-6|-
CASSPFDSVAPGYTF
TGTGCCAGCAGCCCCTTCGACAGTGTGGCACCCGGCTACACCTTC
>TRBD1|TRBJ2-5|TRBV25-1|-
CASSRQGLAETQYF
TGTGCCAGCAGCCGACAGGGTCTGGCGGAGACCCAGTACTTC
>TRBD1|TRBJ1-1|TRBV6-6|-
CASSYQDRDGEAFF
TGTGCCAGCAGTTACCAAGACAGGGATGGTGAAGCTTTCTTT